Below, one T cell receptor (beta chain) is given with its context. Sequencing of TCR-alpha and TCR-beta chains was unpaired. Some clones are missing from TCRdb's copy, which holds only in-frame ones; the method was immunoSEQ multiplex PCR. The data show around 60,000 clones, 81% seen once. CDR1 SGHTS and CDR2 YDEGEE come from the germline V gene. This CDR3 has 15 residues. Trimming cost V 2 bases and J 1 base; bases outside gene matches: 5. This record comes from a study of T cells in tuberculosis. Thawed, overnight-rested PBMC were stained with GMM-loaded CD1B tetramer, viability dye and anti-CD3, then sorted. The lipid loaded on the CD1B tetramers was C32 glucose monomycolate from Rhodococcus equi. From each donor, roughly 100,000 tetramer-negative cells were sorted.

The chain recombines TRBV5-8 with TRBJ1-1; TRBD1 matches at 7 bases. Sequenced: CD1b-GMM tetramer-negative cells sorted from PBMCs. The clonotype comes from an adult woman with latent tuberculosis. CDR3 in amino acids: CASSFPDRRNTEAFF. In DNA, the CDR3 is TGTGCCAGCAGCTTCCCGGACAGGCGGAACACTGAAGCTTTCTTT.